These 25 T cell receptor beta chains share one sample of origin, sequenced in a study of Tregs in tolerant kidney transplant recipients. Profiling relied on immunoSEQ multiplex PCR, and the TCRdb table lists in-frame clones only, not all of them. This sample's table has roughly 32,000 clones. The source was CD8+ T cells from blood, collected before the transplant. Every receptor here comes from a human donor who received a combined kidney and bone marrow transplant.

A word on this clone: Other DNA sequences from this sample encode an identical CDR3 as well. This CDR3 is CASSPAAGPSYEQYF. The part of the CDR3 DNA that was read is TGTGCCAGCTCACCAGCGGCAGGGCCTTCCTACGAG. The rearrangement joins TRBV18 to TRBJ2-7; perhaps TRBD1 as D (5 bases). The sequenced fragment ends 3 residues before the CDR3 boundary, so the rest is inferred from the germline J gene. V gave up 2 bases and J gave up 1 base, with 12 bases separating them. The CDR3 loop spans 15 amino acids. Per the germline V gene, CDR1 is KGHSH and CDR2 is LQKENI.

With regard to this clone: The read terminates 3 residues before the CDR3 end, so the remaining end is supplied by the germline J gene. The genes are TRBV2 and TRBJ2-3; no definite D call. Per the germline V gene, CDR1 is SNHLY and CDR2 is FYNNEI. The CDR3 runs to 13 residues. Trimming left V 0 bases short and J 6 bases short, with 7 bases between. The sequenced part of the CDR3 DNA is TGTGCCAGCAGTGAAGCGCCCGGGGATACG. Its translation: CASSEAPGDT. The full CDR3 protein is CASSEAPGDTQYF.

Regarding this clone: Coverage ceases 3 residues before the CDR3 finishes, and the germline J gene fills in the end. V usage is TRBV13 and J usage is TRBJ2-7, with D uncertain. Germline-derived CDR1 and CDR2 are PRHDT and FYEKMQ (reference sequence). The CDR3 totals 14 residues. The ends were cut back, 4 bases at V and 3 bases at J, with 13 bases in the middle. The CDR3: CASSSPSSLYEQYF. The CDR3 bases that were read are TGTGCCAGCAGCTCCCCCAGTTCCCTCTACGAG.

This CDR3 is CSVGQGHGYTF. CDR3 bases read: TGCAGCGTAGGACAGGGCCATGGC. This chain connects TRBV29-1 to TRBJ1-2, with 8 nucleotides matching TRBD1. The CDR3 goes on 3 residues after the read ends, and that part is filled in from the germline J gene. V lost 6 bases, J lost 6 bases, and 3 bases stayed unmatched. The CDR3 is made up of 11 amino acids. In germline, CDR1 is SQVTM, CDR2 ANQGSEA.

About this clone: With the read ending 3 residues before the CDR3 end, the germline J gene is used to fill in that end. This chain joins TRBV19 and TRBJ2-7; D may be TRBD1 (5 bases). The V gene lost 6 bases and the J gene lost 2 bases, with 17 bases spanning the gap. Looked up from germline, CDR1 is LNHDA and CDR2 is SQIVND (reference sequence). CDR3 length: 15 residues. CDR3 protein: CASRISDLGAYEQYF. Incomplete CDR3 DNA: TGTGCCAGTAGAATATCCGACCTAGGGGCCTACGAG.

The CDR3 spells CSARDDLPGTGDQETQYF. Partial CDR3 DNA: TGCAGTGCTAGAGATGACTTACCCGGGACAGGGGATCAAGAGACC. V gene TRBV20-1 combines with J gene TRBJ2-5, with TRBD1 matching 10 bases. The CDR3 goes on 3 residues after the read ends, and that part is filled in from the germline J gene. J was trimmed by 2 bases and V by 0 bases; bases with no gene match: 12. Germline CDR1 reads DFQATT; CDR2 reads SNEGSKA (reference sequence). The CDR3 is made up of 18 amino acids.

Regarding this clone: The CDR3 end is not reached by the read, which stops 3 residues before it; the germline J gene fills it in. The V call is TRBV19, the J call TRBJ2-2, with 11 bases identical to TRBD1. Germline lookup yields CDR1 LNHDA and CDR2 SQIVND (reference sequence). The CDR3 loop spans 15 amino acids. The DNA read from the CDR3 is TGTGCAGTAGTAGAGGACAGGGGGCACACCGGGGAG. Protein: CAVVEDRGHTGE. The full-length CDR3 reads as CAVVEDRGHTGELFF.

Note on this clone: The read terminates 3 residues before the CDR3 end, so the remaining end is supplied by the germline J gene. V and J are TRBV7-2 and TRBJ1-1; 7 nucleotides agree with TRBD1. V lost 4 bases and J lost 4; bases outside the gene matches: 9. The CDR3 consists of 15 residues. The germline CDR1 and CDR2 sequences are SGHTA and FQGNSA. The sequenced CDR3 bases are TGTGCCAGCAGCTCCCTACAGGGGAGTATCACTGAA. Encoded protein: CASSSLQGSITE. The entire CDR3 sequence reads CASSSLQGSITEAFF. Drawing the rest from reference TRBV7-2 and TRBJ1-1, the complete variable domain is GAGVSQSPSNKVTEKGKDVELRCDPISGHTALYWYRQSLGQGLEFLIYFQGNSAPDKSGLPSDRFSAERTGGSVSTLTIQRTQQEDSAVYLCASSSLQGSITEAFFGQGTRLTVV.

The sequenced CDR3 bases are TGTGCCAGCAGTGAAGCGCGGTACGAG. Translation gives CASSEARYE. The whole CDR3 protein reads CASSEARYEQYF. The rearrangement uses TRBV2 and TRBJ2-7; the D is unclear. The read ends 3 residues before the CDR3 terminus; that terminus is restored from the germline J gene. The CDR3 spans 12 residues. Deletions cut 0 bases from V and 4 bases from J, with 4 bases between. Germline assignment: CDR1 SNHLY and CDR2 FYNNEI.

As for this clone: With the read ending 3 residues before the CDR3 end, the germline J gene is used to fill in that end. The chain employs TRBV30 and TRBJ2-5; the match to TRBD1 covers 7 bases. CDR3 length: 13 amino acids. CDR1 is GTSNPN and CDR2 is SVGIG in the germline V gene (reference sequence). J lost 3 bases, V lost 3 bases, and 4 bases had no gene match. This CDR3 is CAWSPGQKETQYF. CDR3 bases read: TGTGCCTGGAGCCCGGGACAGAAAGAGACC. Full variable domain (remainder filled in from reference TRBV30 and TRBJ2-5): SQTIHQWPATLVQPVGSPLSLECTVEGTSNPNLYWYRQAAGRGLQLLFYSVGIGQISSEVPQNLSASRPQDRQFILSSKKLLLSDSGFYLCAWSPGQKETQYFGPGTRLLVL.

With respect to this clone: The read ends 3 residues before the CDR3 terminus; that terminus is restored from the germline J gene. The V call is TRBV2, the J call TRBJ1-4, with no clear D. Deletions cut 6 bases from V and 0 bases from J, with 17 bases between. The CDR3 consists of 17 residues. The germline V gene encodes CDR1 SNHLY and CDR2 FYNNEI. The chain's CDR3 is CASSDSVFLATNEKLFF. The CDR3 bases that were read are TGTGCCAGCAGCGACTCGGTTTTTCTCGCAACTAATGAAAAA.

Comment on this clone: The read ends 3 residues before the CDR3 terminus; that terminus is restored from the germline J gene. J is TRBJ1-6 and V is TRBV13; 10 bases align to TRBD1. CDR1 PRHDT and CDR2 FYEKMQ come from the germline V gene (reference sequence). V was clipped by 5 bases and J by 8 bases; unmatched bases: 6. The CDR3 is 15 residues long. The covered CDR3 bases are TGTGCCAGCAGCGACCGGGACAGGGGACATTCACCC. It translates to CASSDRDRGHSP. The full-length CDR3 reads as CASSDRDRGHSPLHF.

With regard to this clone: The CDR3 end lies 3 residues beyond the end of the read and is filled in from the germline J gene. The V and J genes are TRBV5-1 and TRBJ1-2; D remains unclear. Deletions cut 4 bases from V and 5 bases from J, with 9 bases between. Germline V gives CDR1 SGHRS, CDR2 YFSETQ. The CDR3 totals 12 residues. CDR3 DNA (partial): TGCGCCAGCAGCGGGTCGGGTTATGGC. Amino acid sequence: CASSGSGYG. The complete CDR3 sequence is CASSGSGYGYTF. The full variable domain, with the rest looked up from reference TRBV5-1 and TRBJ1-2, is KAGVTQTPRYLIKTRGQQVTLSCSPISGHRSVSWYQQTPGQGLQFLFEYFSETQRNKGNFPGRFSGRQFSNSRSEMNVSTLELGDSALYLCASSGSGYGYTFGSGTRLTVV.

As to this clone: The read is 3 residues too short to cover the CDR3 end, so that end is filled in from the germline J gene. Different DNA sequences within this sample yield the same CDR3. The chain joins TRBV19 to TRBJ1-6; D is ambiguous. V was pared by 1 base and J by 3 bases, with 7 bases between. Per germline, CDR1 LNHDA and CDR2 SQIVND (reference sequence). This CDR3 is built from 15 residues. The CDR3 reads CASSIGSGYNSPLHF. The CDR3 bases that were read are TGTGCCAGTAGTATAGGTTCGGGCTATAATTCACCC.

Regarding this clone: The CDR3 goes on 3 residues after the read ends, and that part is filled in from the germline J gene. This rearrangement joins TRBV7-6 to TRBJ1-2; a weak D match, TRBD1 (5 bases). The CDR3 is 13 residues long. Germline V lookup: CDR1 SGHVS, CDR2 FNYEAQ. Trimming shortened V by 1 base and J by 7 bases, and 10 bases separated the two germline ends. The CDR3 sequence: CASSLGQGGGYTF. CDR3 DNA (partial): TGTGCCAGCAGCTTAGGGCAGGGTGGTGGC.

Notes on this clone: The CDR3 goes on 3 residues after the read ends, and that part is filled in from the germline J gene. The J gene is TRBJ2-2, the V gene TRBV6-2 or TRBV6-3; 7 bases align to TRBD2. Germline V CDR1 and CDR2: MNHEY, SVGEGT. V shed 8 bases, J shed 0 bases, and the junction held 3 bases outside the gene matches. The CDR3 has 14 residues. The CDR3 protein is CASSLAANTGELFF. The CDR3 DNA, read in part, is TGTGCCAGCTCTCTAGCGGCGAACACCGGGGAG.

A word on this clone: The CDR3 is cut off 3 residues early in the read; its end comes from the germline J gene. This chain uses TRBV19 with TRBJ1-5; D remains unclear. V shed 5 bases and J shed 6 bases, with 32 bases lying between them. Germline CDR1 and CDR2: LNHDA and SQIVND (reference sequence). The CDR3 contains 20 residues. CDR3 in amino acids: CASSPKSFGGLDLVAQPQHF. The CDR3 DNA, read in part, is TGTGCCAGTAGTCCCAAGAGTTTTGGAGGACTTGATTTGGTGGCTCAGCCC.

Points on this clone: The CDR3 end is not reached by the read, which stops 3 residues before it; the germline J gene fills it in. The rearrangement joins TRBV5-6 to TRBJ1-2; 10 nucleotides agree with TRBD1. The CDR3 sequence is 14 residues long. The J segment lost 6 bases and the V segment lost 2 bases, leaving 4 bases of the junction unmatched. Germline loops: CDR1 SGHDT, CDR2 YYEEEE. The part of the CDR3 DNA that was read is TGTGCCAGCAGCTTCGTCGGGACAGGGGATGGC. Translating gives CASSFVGTGDG. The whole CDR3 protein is CASSFVGTGDGYTF.

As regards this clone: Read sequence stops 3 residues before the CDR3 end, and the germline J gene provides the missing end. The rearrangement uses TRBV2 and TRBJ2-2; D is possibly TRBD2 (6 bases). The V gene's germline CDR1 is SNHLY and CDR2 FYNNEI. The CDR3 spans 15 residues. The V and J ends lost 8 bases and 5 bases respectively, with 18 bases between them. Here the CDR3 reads CASSGGQGITGELFF. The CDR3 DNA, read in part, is TGTGCCAGCTCCGGAGGGCAGGGAATAACCGGGGAG.

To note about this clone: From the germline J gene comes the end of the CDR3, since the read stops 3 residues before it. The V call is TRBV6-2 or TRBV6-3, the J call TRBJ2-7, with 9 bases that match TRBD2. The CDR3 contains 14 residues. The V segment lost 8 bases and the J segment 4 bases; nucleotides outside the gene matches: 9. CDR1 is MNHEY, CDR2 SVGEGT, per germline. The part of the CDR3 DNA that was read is TGTGCCAGCTCACCCTTAGCGGGAGTGTACGAG. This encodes CASSPLAGVYE. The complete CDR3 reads CASSPLAGVYEQYF.

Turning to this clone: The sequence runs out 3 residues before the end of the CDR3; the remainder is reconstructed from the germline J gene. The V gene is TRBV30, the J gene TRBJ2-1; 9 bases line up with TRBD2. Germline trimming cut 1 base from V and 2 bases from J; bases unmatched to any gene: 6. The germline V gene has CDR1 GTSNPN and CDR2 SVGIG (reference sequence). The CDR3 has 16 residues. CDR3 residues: CAWSEGTSSTYNEQFF. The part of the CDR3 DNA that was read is TGTGCCTGGAGTGAAGGGACTAGCAGTACCTACAATGAG.

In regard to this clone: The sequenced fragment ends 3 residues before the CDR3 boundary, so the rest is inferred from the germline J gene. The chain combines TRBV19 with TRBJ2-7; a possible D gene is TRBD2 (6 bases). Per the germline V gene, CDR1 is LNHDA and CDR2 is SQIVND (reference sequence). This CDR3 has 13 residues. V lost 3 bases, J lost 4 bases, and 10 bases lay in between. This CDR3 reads CASSMGGDYEQYF. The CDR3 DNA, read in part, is TGTGCCAGTAGTATGGGCGGGGATTACGAG.

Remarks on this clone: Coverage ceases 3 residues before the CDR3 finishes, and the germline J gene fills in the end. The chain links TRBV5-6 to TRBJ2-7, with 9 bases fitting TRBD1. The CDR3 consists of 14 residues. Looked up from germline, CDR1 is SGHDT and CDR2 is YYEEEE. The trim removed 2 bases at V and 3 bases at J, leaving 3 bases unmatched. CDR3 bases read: TGTGCCAGCAGCTTAGGGACAGGGATCTACGAG. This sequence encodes CASSLGTGIYE. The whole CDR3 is CASSLGTGIYEQYF.

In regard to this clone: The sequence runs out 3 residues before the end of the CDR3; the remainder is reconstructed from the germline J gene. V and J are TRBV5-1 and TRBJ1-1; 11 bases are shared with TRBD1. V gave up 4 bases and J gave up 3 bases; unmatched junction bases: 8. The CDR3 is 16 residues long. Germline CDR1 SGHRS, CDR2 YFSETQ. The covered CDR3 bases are TGCGCCAGCAGCGGCGGACAGGGGGCGTGGGACACTGAA. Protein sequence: CASSGGQGAWDTE. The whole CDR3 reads CASSGGQGAWDTEAFF.

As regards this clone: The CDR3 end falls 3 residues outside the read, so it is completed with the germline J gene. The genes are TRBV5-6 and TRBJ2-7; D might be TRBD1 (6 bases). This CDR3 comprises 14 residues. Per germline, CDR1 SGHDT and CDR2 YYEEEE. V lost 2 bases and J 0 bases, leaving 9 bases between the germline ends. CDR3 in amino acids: CASSLQGPSYEQYF. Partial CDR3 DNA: TGTGCCAGCAGCTTACAGGGTCCCTCCTACGAG.